A single sample is the source of the 7 T cell receptor beta chains below, sequenced in a study of PD-L1 blockade in urothelial cancer (dated by TCRdb to about 2017). The sample's time point label, in plain terms: peripheral blood 6 weeks after treatment start. Library preparation used the immunoSEQ multiplex PCR assay. In its TCRdb copy, this immuneACCESS table keeps in-frame sequences only and misses some clones. Where compared with another copy, unresolved V genes explain less than half of these, and the others have no known cause. The sample records around 69,000 clones, under 95% of which are singletons. The ten biggest clones cover roughly 0.8% of the sample. Sequencing was performed on PBMCs, taken around atezolizumab (anti-PD-L1) treatment. Every receptor here comes from a woman of 80 years or more with urothelial cancer.

The chain employs TRBV5-1 and TRBJ2-3; no clear D. Germline V gene lookup returns CDR1 SGHRS and CDR2 YFSETQ. Trimming cost V 0 bases and J 0 bases, with 8 bases left between them. The length of the CDR3 is 15 residues. Written as DNA, the CDR3 is TGCGCCAGCAGCTTGGTCGGTTCTAGCACAGATACGCAGTATTTT. Translation: CASSLVGSSTDTQYF.

The chain employs TRBV19 and TRBJ1-1, with 8 bases matching TRBD1. Germline CDR1 and CDR2: LNHDA and SQIVND (reference sequence). This CDR3 is built from 14 residues. Trimming at V came to 5 bases and at J to 4 bases, leaving 6 bases not matched to a gene. The CDR3 is CASSDRGGGTEAFF. Here the CDR3 DNA reads TGTGCCAGTAGTGACAGGGGAGGTGGCACTGAAGCTTTCTTT.

In its sample, this clone was seen once. The CDR3 loop reads CASSGTAQETQYF. The CDR3 DNA reads TGCGCCAGCAGCGGGACAGCTCAAGAGACCCAGTACTTC. This chain connects TRBV5-1 to TRBJ2-5, with 7 bases fitting TRBD1. Trimming removed 4 bases from V and 2 bases from J; junction bases left unmatched: 2. Germline CDR1 SGHRS, CDR2 YFSETQ. This CDR3 region has 13 residues.

The V gene is TRBV6-1, the J gene TRBJ1-5; no definite D call. This CDR3 has 14 residues. Looked up from germline, CDR1 is MNHNS and CDR2 is SASEGT. V lost 1 base, J lost 5 bases, and 9 bases lay in between. CDR3 protein: CASSEVAPDQPQHF. In DNA, the CDR3 is TGTGCCAGCAGTGAAGTAGCCCCAGATCAGCCCCAGCATTTT.

V gene TRBV25-1 combines with J gene TRBJ2-1; 12 positions agree with TRBD2. V shed 4 bases, J shed 6 bases, and the junction held 10 bases outside the gene matches. CDR3 size: 17 residues. Looked up from germline, CDR1 is MGHDK and CDR2 is SYGVNS. Here the CDR3 reads CASSGTSGTSGSNEQFF. The CDR3 coding sequence is TGTGCCAGCAGTGGCACATCCGGGACTAGCGGGTCCAATGAGCAGTTCTTC.

The chain carries TRBV27 and TRBJ1-1; D perhaps matches TRBD1 (5 bases). The CDR3 sequence is 15 residues long. Between the trimmed V and J ends, which lost 7 bases and 3 bases, there was a span of 18 bases. Germline-derived CDR1 and CDR2 are MNHEY and SMNVEV (reference sequence). CDR3 bases: TGTGCCAGCACCCCAGGAGCAGGGTGGGACACTGAAGCTTTCTTT. It yields the protein CASTPGAGWDTEAFF.

The chain couples TRBV28 to TRBJ2-7; TRBD1 matches 7 bases. V lost 6 bases, J lost 3 bases, and 5 bases stayed unmatched. This CDR3 spans 13 amino acids. From germline, CDR1 is MDHEN and CDR2 SYDVKM. The CDR3 DNA reads as TGTGCCAGCAGCCCCGGGACAGTCTACGAGCAGTACTTC. It specifies CASSPGTVYEQYF. Variable domain in full (rest from reference TRBV28 and TRBJ2-7): DVKVTQSSRYLVKRTGEKVFLECVQDMDHENMFWYRQDPGLGLRLIYFSYDVKMKEKGDIPEGYSVSREKKERFSLILESASTNQTSMYLCASSPGTVYEQYFGPGTRLTVT.